This T cell receptor (beta chain) was sequenced in a study of blood T cell repertoires in COVID-19. Study overall: There were acute and convalescent COVID-19 samples, and they came from the United States, Italy and Spain. The cDNA or gDNA used as material had been derived from T cells, B-cell-depleted T cells, or PBMCs.

The assay was immunoSEQ multiplex PCR, and TCRdb's table has in-frame clones only and misses some. The repertoire consists of around 43,000 clones, with roughly 84% occurring once and the leading ten covering under 35%. The sequenced sample consisted of peripheral blood. This TCR came from a woman older than 75 with acute or convalescent COVID-19.

This CDR3 reads CASSLRWRGTSGSDTQYF. The CDR3 nucleotides read TGTGCCAGCAGCTTGAGGTGGCGAGGGACATCCGGATCAGATACGCAGTATTTT. This rearrangement joins TRBV11-2 to TRBJ2-3, with TRBD1 as a possible D gene (6 bases). This CDR3 spans 18 amino acids. The germline V gene has CDR1 SGHAT and CDR2 FQNNGV. V was shortened by 3 bases and J by 4 bases, with 23 bases between the two germline ends.